The clone carrying this TCR beta chain was seen more than once but under ten times. The CDR3 covers 12 residues. Germline V gives CDR1 SNHLY, CDR2 FYNNEI. V gave up 4 bases and J gave up 6 bases, with 6 bases separating them. Amplified TCR beta CDR3 regions derived from RNA transcripts. During a first-round RT-PCR of the TCR CDR3, the HTBI primer set was used. MiXCR, applied by TCRdb to the multiplex PCR reads, yields one record per CDR3 protein. Of 210,000 or so distinct CDR3 sequences listed, roughly 17% are singletons. This record belongs to a study of T cells in Graves' hyperthyroidism and ophthalmopathy.

The TCR originated in a man over 45 with Graves' hyperthyroidism. The sample was blood. The chain has TRBV2 and TRBJ2-2; D is uncertain. For the CDR3, the DNA is TGTGCCAGCAGTGCGGCGTCCGGGGAGCTGTTTTTT. Translation gives CASSAASGELFF.